These T cell receptor beta chains were read from a single sample in a study of shared clonotypes between healthy human individuals. Some clones are missing from TCRdb's copy, which holds only in-frame ones; the method was immunoSEQ multiplex PCR. The sample holds approximately 2.5 million clones, more than 80% seen once. The sequencing sample was made of naive CD4+ T cells sorted from blood. These receptors were obtained from a man aged 18 to 29 in good health. Each CDR3 is given with its conserved first and last residue. The order of the fields is D gene, J gene, clone size, V gene, CDR3 DNA, CDR3 protein. The D gene is left open where the match is weak. The size field is filled for only some rows; it gives once, few, many or a size class.

D: TRBD1; J: TRBJ2-3; size: once; V: TRBV7-9; DNA: TGTGCCAGCAGCTTAGCGGGACAGTTGCAGTATTTT; CDR3: CASSLAGQLQYF
D: .; J: TRBJ1-2; size: .; V: TRBV10-3; DNA: TGTGCCATCAGTCGAGGGGATACAGATATGAGGGGCTACACCTTC; CDR3: CAISRGDTDMRGYTF
D: TRBD1; J: TRBJ1-2; size: .; V: TRBV6-6; DNA: TGTGCCACCCGAGGGACAGGGGAATATGGCTACACCTTC; CDR3: CATRGTGEYGYTF
D: .; J: TRBJ1-1; size: .; V: TRBV5-4; DNA: TGTGCCAGCGGGGGTGCTGACACTGAAGCTTTCTTT; CDR3: CASGGADTEAFF
D: .; J: TRBJ2-2; size: once; V: TRBV5-6; DNA: TGTGCCAGCAGCTCCCCCCCCGGGGAGCTGTTTTTT; CDR3: CASSSPPGELFF
D: .; J: TRBJ1-5; size: .; V: TRBV21-1; DNA: TGTGCCAGCAGCCCGAACGTGTGTTATAGCAATCAGCCCCAGCATTTT; CDR3: CASSPNVCYSNQPQHF
D: .; J: TRBJ1-2; size: once; V: TRBV7-2; DNA: TGTGCCAGCAGCTTAGACCGGGCGAGGACTAACTATGGCTACACCTTC; CDR3: CASSLDRARTNYGYTF
D: TRBD1; J: TRBJ1-1; size: .; V: TRBV18; DNA: TGTGCCAGCTCGGGACAGGGCACTGAAGCTTTCTTT; CDR3: CASSGQGTEAFF
D: .; J: TRBJ1-4; size: .; V: TRBV5-4; DNA: TGTGCCAGCAGCTTGGTCGGAGGGGATAATCAAAAACTGTTTTTT; CDR3: CASSLVGGDNQKLFF
D: .; J: TRBJ2-7; size: .; V: TRBV28; DNA: TGTGCCAGCAGTTTCTCAGGGCCCTACGAGCAGTACTTC; CDR3: CASSFSGPYEQYF
D: .; J: TRBJ2-1; size: .; V: TRBV7-2; DNA: TGTGCCAGCAGCCGACAGTCTCTTTCTGTTAGTGAGCAGTTCTTC; CDR3: CASSRQSLSVSEQFF
D: TRBD1; J: TRBJ1-1; size: .; V: TRBV7-2; DNA: TGTGCCAGCAGCTTGGGACAGCCAGAAGTCACTGAAGCTTTCTTT; CDR3: CASSLGQPEVTEAFF
D: TRBD1; J: TRBJ1-2; size: .; V: TRBV13; DNA: TGTGCCAGCAGCCTGGGACAGGGGCCTGTTTATGGCTACACCTTC; CDR3: CASSLGQGPVYGYTF
D: TRBD2; J: TRBJ2-1; size: .; V: TRBV5-1; DNA: TGCGCCAGCAGCTTGCTAGCGGGAAACAATGAGCAGTTCTTC; CDR3: CASSLLAGNNEQFF
D: TRBD2; J: TRBJ2-7; size: .; V: TRBV2; DNA: TGTGCCAGCAGTGGGACTAGCGGGGGCTACGAGCAGTACTTC; CDR3: CASSGTSGGYEQYF
D: .; J: TRBJ2-5; size: .; V: TRBV14; DNA: TGTGCCAGCAGCCAAGACGGGGGACTGGGCCTTGGGGAGACCCAGTACTTC; CDR3: CASSQDGGLGLGETQYF
D: .; J: TRBJ1-4; size: .; V: TRBV7-2; DNA: TGTGCCAGCAGCTTAGGTCCAGGGGCGCGAGAAAAACTGTTTTTT; CDR3: CASSLGPGAREKLFF
D: .; J: TRBJ2-3; size: .; V: TRBV9; DNA: TGTGCCAGCAGCGTTACAGCTAGCACAGATACGCAGTATTTT; CDR3: CASSVTASTDTQYF
D: .; J: TRBJ2-1; size: .; V: TRBV5-1; DNA: TGCGCCAGCAGCTTGAAAGGGAATGAGCAGTTCTTC; CDR3: CASSLKGNEQFF
D: .; J: TRBJ2-3; size: .; V: TRBV7-9; DNA: TGTGCCAGCACCTCTCGAGGAGCAGATACGCAGTATTTT; CDR3: CASTSRGADTQYF
D: TRBD2; J: TRBJ2-7; size: .; V: TRBV6-6; DNA: TGTGCCAGCAGGGTAGGGACTAGCAGCTCCTACGAGCAGTACTTC; CDR3: CASRVGTSSSYEQYF
D: TRBD1; J: TRBJ1-6; size: .; V: TRBV5-1; DNA: TGCGCCAGCAGCGCGGACAGGCCTCTGAGTCGCTATAATTCACCCCTCCACTTT; CDR3: CASSADRPLSRYNSPLHF
D: .; J: TRBJ1-6; size: .; V: TRBV28; DNA: TGTGCCAGCAGTTCTGGGGCAGACTATTCACCCCTCCACTTT; CDR3: CASSSGADYSPLHF
D: .; J: TRBJ1-6; size: .; V: TRBV21-1; DNA: TGTGCCAGCAGCAAAGGACCGACAGGATTTATCTCCTATAATTCACCCCTCCACTTT; CDR3: CASSKGPTGFISYNSPLHF
D: TRBD1; J: TRBJ1-4; size: .; V: TRBV5-1; DNA: TGCGCCAGCAGCTTGGGACAGGGGCCAACAAAAGCAACTAATGAAAAACTGTTTTTT; CDR3: CASSLGQGPTKATNEKLFF
D: .; J: TRBJ1-1; size: .; V: TRBV9; DNA: TGTGCCAGCAGCGACCAAGGGGCACCATGGACTGAAGCTTTCTTT; CDR3: CASSDQGAPWTEAFF
D: .; J: TRBJ2-1; size: .; V: TRBV2; DNA: TGTGCCAGCAGTGAGGGTAATCACAATGAGCAGTTCTTC; CDR3: CASSEGNHNEQFF
D: TRBD1; J: TRBJ1-1; size: .; V: TRBV5-6; DNA: TGTGCCAGCAGCCCCGGGACAGGTAGAGGTGCGGCTTTCTTT; CDR3: CASSPGTGRGAAFF
D: .; J: TRBJ1-3; size: .; V: TRBV29-1; DNA: TGCAGCGTTCCTGATGGGGTTGGAAACACCATATATTTT; CDR3: CSVPDGVGNTIYF
D: TRBD1; J: TRBJ2-5; size: .; V: TRBV9; DNA: TGTGCCAGCAGCGTTCACAGGGGGCGAGAGGAGACCCAGTACTTC; CDR3: CASSVHRGREETQYF
D: TRBD1; J: TRBJ2-7; size: .; V: TRBV2; DNA: TGTGCCAGCAGTGACTGGGACAGCTACGAGCAGTACTTC; CDR3: CASSDWDSYEQYF
D: .; J: TRBJ1-6; size: .; V: TRBV5-6; DNA: TGTGCCAGCAGCTTGGACAAGGGAGTGTATAATTCACCCCTCCACTTT; CDR3: CASSLDKGVYNSPLHF
D: .; J: TRBJ2-1; size: .; V: TRBV10-3; DNA: TGTGCCATCAATCGCGGGGGCCCGGGCAATGAGCAGTTCTTC; CDR3: CAINRGGPGNEQFF
D: .; J: TRBJ1-1; size: once; V: TRBV10-2; DNA: TGCGCCAGCAGGGAGGGGCCGGGCACTGAAGCTTTCTTT; CDR3: CASREGPGTEAFF
D: .; J: TRBJ1-1; size: .; V: TRBV7-9; DNA: TGTGCCAGCAGCCCCCAAGACCCCGAAACTGAAGCTTTCTTT; CDR3: CASSPQDPETEAFF
D: .; J: TRBJ2-7; size: .; V: TRBV6-5; DNA: TGTGCCAGCAGTTACGCAACGGGGAGCTACGAGCAGTACTTC; CDR3: CASSYATGSYEQYF
D: .; J: TRBJ2-7; size: .; V: TRBV5-4; DNA: TGTGCCAGCAGCTTGGCCAATTTACCAGGGGCCTCCCTCGAGCAGTACTTC; CDR3: CASSLANLPGASLEQYF
D: TRBD1; J: TRBJ1-5; size: .; V: TRBV25-1; DNA: TGTGCCAGCAGGTCCCCCGACATCGGGACAGGGTGCAATCAGCCCCAGCATTTT; CDR3: CASRSPDIGTGCNQPQHF
D: TRBD1; J: TRBJ1-3; size: .; V: TRBV7-9; DNA: TGTGCCAGCAGTTCACTAACAGGGGCTGGAAACACCATATATTTT; CDR3: CASSSLTGAGNTIYF
D: .; J: TRBJ2-3; size: .; V: TRBV7-2; DNA: TGTGCCAGCAGCTTAGGACTAGGAGGGGAGACAGATACGCAGTATTTT; CDR3: CASSLGLGGETDTQYF
D: .; J: TRBJ2-7; size: .; V: TRBV6-1; DNA: TGTGCCAGCAGTGAAGCGTCTCGGGGAGGATTCACCTACGAGCAGTACTTC; CDR3: CASSEASRGGFTYEQYF
D: TRBD2; J: TRBJ2-5; size: .; V: TRBV7-2; DNA: TGTGCCAGCAGCGGCCTGACTAGCGGGAGGCAAGAGACCCAGTACTTC; CDR3: CASSGLTSGRQETQYF
D: .; J: TRBJ2-1; size: .; V: TRBV19; DNA: TGTGCCAGTAGTATGAGCGGCAGCTCCTACAATGAGCAGTTCTTC; CDR3: CASSMSGSSYNEQFF
D: .; J: TRBJ1-6; size: .; V: TRBV18; DNA: TGTGCCAGCTCACCGAACCGGGAGAAGAATTCACCCCTCCACTTT; CDR3: CASSPNREKNSPLHF
D: .; J: TRBJ2-1; size: once; V: TRBV28; DNA: TGTGCCAGCAGCCCCTCGGAGGGCAGGGGCCTTATGAATGAGCAGTTCTTC; CDR3: CASSPSEGRGLMNEQFF
D: TRBD2; J: TRBJ2-1; size: .; V: TRBV2; DNA: TGTGCCAGCAGCGAAGCGGGACTAGCGGGGCTTGGGGATGAGCAGTTCTTC; CDR3: CASSEAGLAGLGDEQFF
D: .; J: TRBJ1-1; size: .; V: TRBV6-5; DNA: TGTGCCAGTAAATTGGACAGAGGGGAAGCTTTCTTT; CDR3: CASKLDRGEAFF
D: TRBD1; J: TRBJ1-6; size: .; V: TRBV10-3; DNA: TGTGCCATCAGTGAGTCAGACAGGGAAGGTTCACCCCTCCACTTT; CDR3: CAISESDREGSPLHF
D: .; J: TRBJ2-5; size: .; V: TRBV28; DNA: TGTGCCAGCAGTTTGGGGGTCCTGGAGAAAGAGACCCAGTACTTC; CDR3: CASSLGVLEKETQYF
D: .; J: TRBJ2-7; size: .; V: TRBV9; DNA: TGTGCCAGCAGCGCCCGGGAGCCCACCTACGAGCAGTACTTC; CDR3: CASSAREPTYEQYF
D: .; J: TRBJ1-1; size: few; V: TRBV30; DNA: TGTGCCTGGAGTGTATCTCTCAGTAGTGAAGCTTTCTTT; CDR3: CAWSVSLSSEAFF
D: .; J: TRBJ1-1; size: .; V: TRBV18; DNA: TGTGCCAGCTCCCTGGGGGTCATGAACACTGAAGCTTTCTTT; CDR3: CASSLGVMNTEAFF
D: .; J: TRBJ1-3; size: .; V: TRBV5-6; DNA: TGTGCCAGCAGCTCGTGGGCAGGGGATTCTGGAAACACCATATATTTT; CDR3: CASSSWAGDSGNTIYF
D: TRBD1; J: TRBJ2-7; size: .; V: TRBV30; DNA: TGTGCCTCTTGGGACAGGAGTACCTACGAGCAGTACTTC; CDR3: CASWDRSTYEQYF